The 28 T cell receptor beta chains reported below all come from one sample, sequenced in a study of blood T cells in healthy people across ages. Sample-barcoded 5' priming and a J-beta primer mix drove a second PCR of roughly 7 to 11 cycles. Using its own MiXCR run on the 5' RACE reads, TCRdb lists one record per CDR3 protein. The sample records about a million distinct CDR3 sequences, around 49% being singletons. Input material: blood. The receptors were gathered from a man in his thirties or forties in good health.

The chain links TRBV6-5 to TRBJ2-1, with TRBD2 matching 9 bases. The CDR3 is made up of 15 amino acids. Unmatched junction bases numbered 11, after V lost 6 bases and J lost 8 bases. Germline CDR1 is MNHEY and CDR2 is SVGAGI. The CDR3 DNA reads TGTGCCAGCAGAGCTGCGGGGGGGCGAGCTTATGAGCAGTTCTTC. It yields the protein CASRAAGGRAYEQFF.

This clonotype was recorded a few times. The rearrangement links TRBV6-2 or TRBV6-3 to TRBJ1-1; D ambiguous. This CDR3 spans 14 amino acids. Per the germline V gene, CDR1 is MNHEY and CDR2 is SVGEGT. Trimming cost V 6 bases and J 5 bases, with 16 bases left between them. The CDR3 nucleotides are TGTGCCAGCAGCCACGGGGTAGGTAGGACTGAAGCTTTCTTT. It specifies CASSHGVGRTEAFF.

The V and J genes are TRBV3-1 and TRBJ1-2, with D maybe TRBD1 (5 bases). V shed 0 bases and J shed 1 base, with 9 bases lying between them. Germline values: CDR1 LGHDT, CDR2 YNNKEL (reference sequence). The CDR3 runs to 15 residues. The CDR3 loop reads CASSQETGRNYGYTF. CDR3 DNA sequence: TGTGCCAGCAGCCAAGAAACAGGACGTAACTATGGCTACACCTTC.

The V call is TRBV20-1, the J call TRBJ2-3, with a weak D call TRBD2 (5 bases). V lost 3 bases and J 7 bases, leaving 26 bases between the germline ends. Per germline, CDR1 DFQATT and CDR2 SNEGSKA (reference sequence). The CDR3 is 17 amino acids. The CDR3 sequence: CSASGAWPRGISHTQYF. The CDR3 nucleotides are TGCAGTGCTAGCGGCGCGTGGCCCCGGGGAATAAGTCATACGCAGTATTTT.

This clonotype was found a few times. DNA for the CDR3: TGTGCCAGCAGCCAAGATCAAGGTTACTACGAGCAGTACTTC. Its translation is CASSQDQGYYEQYF. V and J are TRBV4-2 and TRBJ2-7; no firm D call. V shed 0 bases and J shed 3 bases, with 9 bases lying between them. Germline V gene lookup returns CDR1 LGHNA and CDR2 YNFKEQ. The CDR3 totals 14 residues.

This chain uses TRBV14 with TRBJ2-7; D might be TRBD1 or TRBD2, each matching 5 bases. This CDR3 is 16 amino acids long. Germline values: CDR1 SGHDN, CDR2 FVKESK. V lost 6 bases and J 3 bases, leaving 21 bases between the germline ends. This chain's CDR3 is CASSPLYGTSYYEQYF. The CDR3 coding sequence is TGTGCCAGCAGTCCCCTCTACGGGACGTCTTACTACGAGCAGTACTTC. Based on the CDR3 plus reference TRBV14 and TRBJ2-7, the full variable domain is EAGVTQFPSHSVIEKGQTVTLRCDPISGHDNLYWYRRVMGKEIKFLLHFVKESKQDESGMPNNRFLAERTGGTYSTLKVQPAELEDSGVYFCASSPLYGTSYYEQYFGPGTRLTVT.

J is TRBJ2-1 and V is TRBV11-1, with TRBD2 matching 8 bases. This CDR3 contains 15 residues. The ends lost 4 bases at V and 8 bases at J; junction bases unmatched: 10. Germline loops: CDR1 SGHAT, CDR2 FQDESV (reference sequence). The CDR3 spells CASSSYGGAADEQFF. CDR3 nucleotide sequence: TGTGCCAGCAGCTCATACGGGGGGGCCGCGGATGAGCAGTTCTTC.

This clonotype was detected many times. The chain joins TRBV20-1 to TRBJ2-3, with D tentatively TRBD1 (5 bases). Germline lookup yields CDR1 DFQATT and CDR2 SNEGSKA (reference sequence). Deletions cut 6 bases from V and 4 bases from J, with 14 bases between. This CDR3 has 13 amino acids. The CDR3 spells CSAPAGIPDTQYF. The DNA for the CDR3 is TGCAGTGCCCCGGCAGGGATTCCAGATACGCAGTATTTT.

The chain employs TRBV5-1 and TRBJ2-1, with 8 bases identical to TRBD1. Germline values: CDR1 SGHRS, CDR2 YFSETQ. With V trimmed by 7 bases and J by 8 bases, 5 bases remained unmatched. This CDR3 region has 12 residues. The CDR3 DNA follows: TGCGCCAGCGGACAGGGTTTGGATGAGCAGTTCTTC. Protein: CASGQGLDEQFF. Variable domain in full (rest from reference TRBV5-1 and TRBJ2-1): KAGVTQTPRYLIKTRGQQVTLSCSPISGHRSVSWYQQTPGQGLQFLFEYFSETQRNKGNFPGRFSGRQFSNSRSEMNVSTLELGDSALYLCASGQGLDEQFFGPGTRLTVL.

This clonotype was found a few times. The chain has TRBV9 and TRBJ2-3; no firm D call. Germline CDR1 SGDLS, CDR2 YYNGEE. Trimming took 0 bases from V and 2 from J, leaving 10 bases between them. The CDR3 has 15 amino acids. The CDR3, as DNA: TGTGCCAGCAGCGTAGGGGCATTACACACAGATACGCAGTATTTT. It specifies CASSVGALHTDTQYF.

The V gene is TRBV30, the J gene TRBJ1-1, with no clear D. The CDR3 spans 14 residues. Trimming removed 4 bases at V and 4 bases at J, with 16 bases between. Germline V gives CDR1 GTSNPN, CDR2 SVGIG (reference sequence). CDR3 loop: CAWIRSGLPTEAFF. The CDR3 nucleotides are TGTGCCTGGATTCGCTCAGGCCTCCCCACTGAAGCTTTCTTT.

This rearrangement joins TRBV3-1 to TRBJ2-7; D perhaps matches TRBD2 (6 bases). The CDR3 runs 12 residues. Deletions cut 1 base from V and 9 bases from J, with 10 bases between. CDR1 is LGHDT and CDR2 is YNNKEL in the germline V gene (reference sequence). CDR3 DNA sequence: TGTGCCAGCAGCCAAGTGGGGACTGGGCAGTACTTC. It translates to CASSQVGTGQYF.

This clonotype was detected only a few times. The chain employs TRBV10-2 and TRBJ1-2, with no clear D. Trimming left V 0 bases short and J 8 bases short, with 4 bases between. Looked up from germline, CDR1 is WSHSY and CDR2 is SAAADI. This CDR3 has 11 residues. CDR3 in amino acids: CASSESEGYTF. The CDR3 DNA follows: TGCGCCAGCAGTGAGTCGGAAGGCTACACCTTC.

V is TRBV9 and J is TRBJ2-2; the D is unclear. Germline CDR1 is SGDLS and CDR2 is YYNGEE. This CDR3 spans 13 amino acids. The ends were cut back, 3 bases at V and 8 bases at J, with 11 bases in the middle. CDR3 bases: TGTGCCAGCAGCGACCCCTACGCGGGGGAGCTGTTTTTT. Translated, it gives CASSDPYAGELFF. Together with reference TRBV9 and TRBJ2-2, the CDR3 gives the full variable domain: DSGVTQTPKHLITATGQRVTLRCSPRSGDLSVYWYQQSLDQGLQFLIQYYNGEERAKGNILERFSAQQFPDLHSELNLSSLELGDSALYFCASSDPYAGELFFGEGSRLTVL.

The V call is TRBV25-1, the J call TRBJ2-7, with D tentatively TRBD1 or TRBD2 (6 bases each). The CDR3 runs 15 residues. Trimming left V 3 bases short and J 5 bases short, with 17 bases between. Germline CDR1 and CDR2: MGHDK and SYGVNS. DNA of the CDR3: TGTGCCAGCAGTGACTCGGCGGGACACGGCCACGAGCAGTACTTC. Translating gives CASSDSAGHGHEQYF.

This rearrangement joins TRBV6-5 to TRBJ2-1, with D perhaps assigned TRBD1 or TRBD2 (5 bases each). V gave up 8 bases and J gave up 7 bases, with 15 bases separating them. In germline, CDR1 is MNHEY, CDR2 SVGAGI. The CDR3 length is 13 residues. The CDR3 DNA is TGTGCCAGCGGTCCTACTGAGGGGAATGAGCAGTTCTTC. This translates into CASGPTEGNEQFF.

The V and J genes are TRBV27 and TRBJ1-5, with 7 bases matching TRBD1. Germline loops: CDR1 MNHEY, CDR2 SMNVEV (reference sequence). J was trimmed by 7 bases and V by 5 bases; bases with no gene match: 5. The CDR3 is made up of 13 amino acids. CDR3 nucleotide sequence: TGTGCCAGCAGTGAGCAGGGGGGACAGCCCCAGCATTTT. As protein: CASSEQGGQPQHF.

This clonotype was detected a few times. This chain uses TRBV12-3 or TRBV12-4 with TRBJ2-7; 7 bases are a match to TRBD1. Germline trimming cut 3 bases from V and 5 bases from J; bases unmatched to any gene: 7. The CDR3 sequence is 14 residues long. CDR3 in DNA: TGTGCCAGCAGTTTTAGACAGGGAGTCGACGAGCAGTACTTC. Translation gives CASSFRQGVDEQYF.

The chain carries TRBV6-6 and TRBJ1-5; 7 positions match TRBD1. The junction had 3 bases not matched to a gene; V was cut back by 5 bases and J by 5 bases. There are 13 residues in the CDR3. CDR1 and CDR2 (germline): MNHNY, SVGAGI (reference sequence). Here the CDR3 DNA reads TGTGCCAGCAGTCCGACAGGGTATCAGCCCCAGCATTTT. This translates into CASSPTGYQPQHF.

This clonotype was counted a few times. The chain links TRBV12-3 or TRBV12-4 to TRBJ1-2, with 10 bases aligning to TRBD1. CDR3 size: 14 residues. Trimming removed 5 bases from V and 6 bases from J; junction bases left unmatched: 6. CDR3 sequence: CASSPGTGVNGYTF. The CDR3, as DNA: TGTGCCAGCAGTCCAGGGACAGGGGTAAATGGCTACACCTTC.

CDR3 in DNA: TGCAGTGGAAGGGGACTACTGGATTATGGCTACACCTTC. Amino acids: CSGRGLLDYGYTF. The chain recombines TRBV20-1 with TRBJ1-2, with a weak D call TRBD1 (5 bases). Germline CDR1 DFQATT, CDR2 SNEGSKA (reference sequence). The CDR3 sequence is 13 residues long. V gave up 7 bases and J gave up 5 bases, with 17 bases separating them.

This clonotype came up a few times. The rearrangement joins TRBV3-1 to TRBJ2-1, with a tentative D call TRBD2 (7 bases). Trimming left V 8 bases short and J 4 bases short, with 15 bases between. Germline V lookup: CDR1 LGHDT, CDR2 YNNKEL (reference sequence). The CDR3 runs to 14 residues. The CDR3 DNA reads as TGTGCCAGCCAGGGCGGGGGCCCATACAATGAGCAGTTCTTC. Protein: CASQGGGPYNEQFF.

In this sample, this clonotype turned up a few times. The chain couples TRBV5-5 to TRBJ2-1, with D possibly matching TRBD1 (5 bases). Germline lookup yields CDR1 SGHKS and CDR2 YYEKEE (reference sequence). The germline V and J ends were trimmed by 4 bases and 4 bases, with 18 bases remaining between them. The CDR3 totals 16 residues. The CDR3 DNA sequence: TGTGCCAGCAGCACCACCCCGCCAGGGCCTTACAATGAGCAGTTCTTC. Protein sequence: CASSTTPPGPYNEQFF.

This clonotype was seen more than once but under ten times. The chain joins TRBV4-3 to TRBJ2-4; D is perhaps TRBD1 or TRBD2 (6 bases each). CDR1 and CDR2 (germline): LGHNA, YSLEER. This CDR3 region has 16 residues. V lost 0 bases to trimming and J lost 2 bases, with 11 bases between them. Here the CDR3 DNA reads TGCGCCAGCAGCCAAGATCCGGGGGCGACCAAAAACATTCAGTACTTC. Protein sequence: CASSQDPGATKNIQYF.

The rearrangement links TRBV29-1 to TRBJ1-2; a weak D match, TRBD1 (6 bases). The CDR3 spans 12 residues. Germline V gene data show CDR1 as SQVTM and CDR2 as ANQGSEA. Trimming stripped 3 bases from V and 7 bases from J, with 12 bases between. CDR3 bases: TGCAGCGTTGATGTGGGGGCTGGTGGCTACACCTTC. It yields the protein CSVDVGAGGYTF.

This clonotype was recorded a few times. The chain joins TRBV7-8 to TRBJ1-2; 7 bases line up with TRBD1. The germline V gene has CDR1 SGHVS and CDR2 FQNEAQ. Trimming removed 5 bases from V and 2 bases from J; junction bases left unmatched: 5. This CDR3 spans 14 amino acids. In nucleotides, the CDR3 is TGTGCCAGCAGCGAGGACAGGCCCAACTATGGCTACACCTTC. It codes for CASSEDRPNYGYTF.

The rearrangement uses TRBV29-1 and TRBJ1-1; weak D call: TRBD1 (6 bases). The CDR3 is 14 amino acids. Per the germline V gene, CDR1 is SQVTM and CDR2 is ANQGSEA. V lost 6 bases, J lost 1 base, and 15 bases lay in between. CDR3 loop: CSVHQDSGNTEAFF. The CDR3 DNA reads as TGCAGCGTCCACCAGGACAGCGGGAACACTGAAGCTTTCTTT.

The V gene is TRBV4-2, the J gene TRBJ2-7; the D call may be TRBD1 or TRBD2 (5 bases each). The CDR3 consists of 15 residues. Germline CDR1 LGHNA, CDR2 YNFKEQ. The germline V and J ends were trimmed by 0 bases and 3 bases, with 12 bases remaining between them. CDR3 sequence reads: CASSQDAGAYYEQYF. CDR3 bases: TGTGCCAGCAGCCAAGATGCCGGGGCCTACTACGAGCAGTACTTC.